This T cell receptor beta chain was observed in a study of blood T cell repertoires in COVID-19. The sample holds a few counts of this clone. This table comes from immunoSEQ multiplex PCR, and its TCRdb copy is limited to in-frame clones, with some not included. The sample carries some 200,000 clones, around 80% recorded once. From germline, CDR1 is SGHDN and CDR2 FVKESK. Trimming removed 3 bases at V and 11 bases at J, with 8 bases between. CDR3 length equals 11 residues. The sample comprised peripheral blood. The chain recombines TRBV14 with TRBJ2-1, with D tentatively TRBD2 (5 bases). The receptor was derived from a woman aged 40-49 years who had recovered from COVID-19. The CDR3 here is CASSHGEKQFF. The CDR3 nucleotides are TGTGCCAGCAGCCACGGGGAGAAGCAGTTCTTC.